These 15 T cell receptor beta chains were sequenced from one sample in a study of blood T cell repertoires in COVID-19. The repertoire was sequenced with immunoSEQ multiplex PCR; TCRdb's copy has only in-frame clones and lacks some. Of approximately 59,000 clones detected, roughly four fifths appear once; the ten largest clones hold roughly 30%. The specimen was peripheral blood. Every receptor here comes from a man aged 55 to 70 with COVID-19, enrolled during active disease.

The chain recombines TRBV19 with TRBJ1-4, with 9 bases matching TRBD1. V lost 2 bases and J lost 8; bases outside the gene matches: 9. This CDR3 has 16 residues. Germline values: CDR1 LNHDA, CDR2 SQIVND (reference sequence). The CDR3 here is CASSIRTGQGYEKLFF. The CDR3 nucleotides read TGTGCCAGTAGTATAAGGACAGGACAGGGGTACGAAAAACTGTTTTTT. Combining the CDR3 with reference TRBV19 and TRBJ1-4 gives the whole variable domain DGGITQSPKYLFRKEGQNVTLSCEQNLNHDAMYWYRQDPGQGLRLIYYSQIVNDFQKGDIAEGYSVSREKKESFPLTVTSAQKNPTAFYLCASSIRTGQGYEKLFFGSGTQLSVL.

On this clone: This sequence may be a read error, since a much larger clone differs from it by one base. The same CDR3 can be traced to other DNA sequences in this sample. This sequence joins TRBV5-5 and TRBJ2-3; 9 bases map to TRBD2. The length of the CDR3 is 16 residues. Germline V gene sequence: CDR1 SGHKS, CDR2 YYEKEE (reference sequence). The CDR3 loop reads CPSSWGGGGRALPGYF. The CDR3 nucleotides read TGTCCCAGCAGCTGGGGTGGGGGCGGGAGGGCCCTCCCTGGGTATTTT.

J is TRBJ2-1 and V is TRBV9; 9 nucleotides agree with TRBD2. J was trimmed by 6 bases and V by 0 bases; bases with no gene match: 7. CDR3 length equals 16 residues. CDR1 and CDR2 (germline): SGDLS, YYNGEE. The CDR3 DNA is TGTGCCAGCAGCGTAGCTCTGCTAGCGGGAATCAATGAGCAGTTCTTC. Its protein product is CASSVALLAGINEQFF.

This chain links TRBV25-1 with TRBJ2-2, with D possibly being TRBD1 (5 bases). V lost 10 bases and J lost 4, with 13 bases in between. The germline gives CDR1 MGHDK, CDR2 SYGVNS. The CDR3 is made up of 13 amino acids. This CDR3 is CAIRPTGTGELFF. The CDR3 region has the DNA TGTGCCATTAGACCAACAGGCACCGGGGAGCTGTTTTTT. Complete variable domain (other parts from reference TRBV25-1 and TRBJ2-2): EADIYQTPRYLVIGTGKKITLECSQTMGHDKMYWYQQDPGMELHLIHYSYGVNSTEKGDLSSESTVSRIRTEHFPLTLESARPSHTSQYLCAIRPTGTGELFFGEGSRLTVL.

This chain connects TRBV4-3 to TRBJ2-7, with a possible D match to TRBD1 (5 bases). Trimming took off 5 bases at V and 3 bases at J, with 17 bases between the two ends. CDR3 length: 15 residues. Germline V gives CDR1 LGHNA, CDR2 YSLEER. The CDR3 coding sequence is TGCGCCAGCAGCAGGGGTCCGGACACCAGCTACGAGCAGTACTTC. Protein sequence: CASSRGPDTSYEQYF.

The chain combines TRBV5-1 with TRBJ2-5; 8 bases align to TRBD1. The trim removed 4 bases at V and 1 base at J, leaving 3 bases unmatched. CDR1 SGHRS and CDR2 YFSETQ come from the germline V gene. The CDR3 length is 14 residues. The CDR3: CASSIGQGQETQYF. The CDR3 DNA reads TGCGCCAGCAGCATAGGACAGGGCCAAGAGACCCAGTACTTC.

The rearrangement links TRBV19 to TRBJ2-3, with TRBD2 matching over 7 bases. From germline, CDR1 is LNHDA and CDR2 SQIVND (reference sequence). The CDR3 has 14 amino acids. V was pared by 2 bases and J by 5 bases, with 4 bases of the junction left unmatched. The CDR3: CASSIQGGEDTQYF. The DNA of the CDR3 is TGTGCCAGTAGTATACAGGGAGGGGAAGATACGCAGTATTTT.

This sequence joins TRBV5-1 and TRBJ2-7; 11 bases fit TRBD1. The CDR3 runs 14 residues. The germline V gene encodes CDR1 SGHRS and CDR2 YFSETQ. Unmatched junction bases numbered 2, after V lost 1 base and J lost 5 bases. CDR3 residues: CASSLRTGGNEQYF. The CDR3 DNA reads TGCGCCAGCAGCTTGAGGACAGGGGGCAACGAGCAGTACTTC.

The J gene is TRBJ1-3, the V gene TRBV7-6; D is unclear. CDR1 is SGHVS, CDR2 FNYEAQ, per germline. The CDR3 has 14 amino acids. The germline V and J ends were trimmed by 1 base and 4 bases, with 8 bases remaining between them. The CDR3 DNA follows: TGTGCCAGCAGCTTAGTGGCCGGGGGAAACACCATATATTTT. Translating gives CASSLVAGGNTIYF.

V and J are TRBV2 and TRBJ1-1; 7 bases line up with TRBD1. CDR3 size: 15 residues. From germline, CDR1 is SNHLY and CDR2 FYNNEI. The trim removed 6 bases at V and 1 base at J, leaving 8 bases unmatched. The CDR3 sequence is CASRAAGTENTEAFF. The DNA for the CDR3 is TGTGCCAGCAGGGCCGCCGGGACAGAGAACACTGAAGCTTTCTTT.

V gene TRBV19 combines with J gene TRBJ2-1; 10 nucleotides agree with TRBD2. This CDR3 comprises 14 residues. Germline V gives CDR1 LNHDA, CDR2 SQIVND (reference sequence). The V segment lost 4 bases and the J segment 9 bases; nucleotides outside the gene matches: 6. This CDR3 is CASSKERGGFEQFF. As DNA, the CDR3 is TGTGCCAGTAGTAAAGAGCGGGGGGGCTTTGAGCAGTTCTTC.

This chain links TRBV11-2 with TRBJ1-6; D perhaps matches TRBD1 (5 bases). V gave up 0 bases and J gave up 5 bases, with 14 bases separating them. The V gene's germline CDR1 is SGHAT and CDR2 FQNNGV. The CDR3 totals 17 residues. The CDR3 spells CASSLDRARADNSPLHF. The DNA for the CDR3 is TGTGCCAGCAGCTTAGATAGGGCCAGGGCCGATAATTCACCCCTCCACTTT.

The V call is TRBV13, the J call TRBJ1-3; no reliable D call. The CDR3 covers 14 residues. CDR1 is PRHDT, CDR2 FYEKMQ, per germline (reference sequence). The ends were cut back, 5 bases at V and 9 bases at J, with 17 bases in the middle. The CDR3 DNA reads as TGTGCCAGCAGCACCCGGCTCGGGGTGGGCACCATATATTTT. It yields the protein CASSTRLGVGTIYF.

The V call is TRBV29-1, the J call TRBJ1-2; no definite D call. The CDR3 loop spans 13 amino acids. Germline CDR1 and CDR2: SQVTM and ANQGSEA. V gave up 2 bases and J gave up 9 bases, with 16 bases separating them. DNA of the CDR3: TGCAGCGTTGAAAGGAGGCAGCCTCTTAGCTACACCTTC. Translating gives CSVERRQPLSYTF.

This chain uses TRBV18 with TRBJ1-2; D remains unclear. Trimming stripped 6 bases from V and 7 bases from J, with 12 bases between. The CDR3 totals 12 residues. Germline CDR1 and CDR2: KGHSH and LQKENI. The CDR3 here is CASSQRTAGYTF. CDR3 nucleotide sequence: TGTGCCAGCTCCCAACGAACAGCTGGCTACACCTTC.